This T cell receptor (beta chain) emerged from a study of OX40 agonist ivuxolimab in advanced cancers. This clone is a singleton in its sample. V lost 4 bases to trimming and J lost 6 bases, with 15 bases between them. The CDR3 totals 14 residues. The germline CDR1 and CDR2 sequences are MNHEY and SVGAGI. The method was immunoSEQ multiplex PCR; TCRdb's version includes in-frame clones alone and lacks a portion of them. The sample yields under 80,000 clones, more than 85% seen once. The clonotype was recovered from an adult with an advanced solid tumor such as melanoma, head and neck, liver or kidney cancer. The sample here was CD4+ or CD8+ T cells sorted from blood, taken in a trial of the OX40 agonist ivuxolimab. V gene TRBV6-5 combines with J gene TRBJ1-2; D is possibly TRBD1 (6 bases). The CDR3 here is CASSFDPQGDGYTF. The CDR3 nucleotides are TGTGCCAGCAGTTTCGATCCACAGGGTGATGGCTACACCTTC.